This paragraph reports one T cell receptor beta chain. This record comes from a study of OX40 agonist ivuxolimab in advanced cancers. This table comes from immunoSEQ multiplex PCR, and its TCRdb copy is limited to in-frame clones, with some not included. The sample holds some 67,000 clones, roughly 85% seen once. The J segment lost 0 bases and the V segment lost 5 bases, leaving 8 bases of the junction unmatched. The CDR3 has 18 amino acids. Germline loops: CDR1 LNHDA, CDR2 SQIVND (reference sequence). The sequencing here drew on CD4+ or CD8+ T cells sorted from blood, taken in a trial of the OX40 agonist ivuxolimab. The receptor was derived from an adult with an advanced solid tumor such as melanoma, head and neck, liver or kidney cancer. The rearrangement joins TRBV19 to TRBJ2-6; TRBD1 aligns across 9 bases. As DNA, the CDR3 is TGTGCCAGTAGTTCACAGGGGGCTGTCCTCTCTGGGGCCAACGTCCTGACTTTC. It is translated as CASSSQGAVLSGANVLTF.